These 24 T cell receptor beta chains were all obtained from the same sample, sequenced in a study of identical twins. One entry per CDR3 protein, called by TCRdb with MiXCR from the 5' RACE reads. The sample yields about 1.7 million distinct CDR3 sequences, under 35% seen once. The sequencing input was cord blood. The receptor set was obtained from a newborn girl in good health.

The V and J genes are TRBV5-1 and TRBJ2-7; 7 bases match TRBD2. V was pared by 0 bases and J by 7 bases, with 13 bases of the junction left unmatched. This CDR3 spans 16 amino acids. Germline V CDR1 and CDR2: SGHRS, YFSETQ. The CDR3 protein is CASSLVTSSKNNEQYF. The CDR3 coding sequence is TGCGCCAGCAGCTTGGTGACTAGCTCTAAGAACAATGAGCAGTACTTC.

The chain has TRBV2 and TRBJ1-2, with 7 bases identical to TRBD1. This CDR3 has 15 residues. Germline lookup yields CDR1 SNHLY and CDR2 FYNNEI. Trimming removed 5 bases from V and 8 bases from J; junction bases left unmatched: 14. The DNA of the CDR3 is TGTGCCAGCAGTCCATCCTTCGGACAGGTTGGGGGCTACACCTTC. It translates to CASSPSFGQVGGYTF.

V gene TRBV25-1 combines with J gene TRBJ2-3; 7 bases are a match to TRBD2. Germline V gene data show CDR1 as MGHDK and CDR2 as SYGVNS. The length of the CDR3 is 16 residues. V was pared by 1 base and J by 0 bases, with 4 bases of the junction left unmatched. This CDR3 reads CASSEWVGGSTDTQYF. The CDR3 DNA sequence: TGTGCCAGCAGTGAATGGGTCGGGGGGAGCACAGATACGCAGTATTTT.

This clonotype was counted between two and nine times. The chain is built from TRBV6-1 and TRBJ2-3; possibly TRBD2 for D (6 bases). Germline V gene lookup returns CDR1 MNHNS and CDR2 SASEGT. The CDR3 has 16 amino acids. The V gene lost 4 bases and the J gene lost 0 bases, with 14 bases spanning the gap. The CDR3 nucleotides read TGTGCCAGCAGTGGCAGTCGGGACTCTAGCACAGATACGCAGTATTTT. Translation gives CASSGSRDSSTDTQYF.

This clonotype appeared many times. This chain uses TRBV29-1 with TRBJ2-1, with TRBD1 as a possible D gene (5 bases). The V end lost 6 bases, the J end lost 7 bases, and 10 bases lay between the germline ends. CDR3 length equals 11 residues. Germline V gene lookup returns CDR1 SQVTM and CDR2 ANQGSEA. The CDR3, as DNA: TGCAGCGTCCGTAAGGGGAATGAGCAGTTCTTC. This sequence encodes CSVRKGNEQFF.

The gene calls are TRBV13 and TRBJ2-7, with unresolved D. Trimming cost V 2 bases and J 7 bases, with 27 bases left between them. The CDR3 is 18 residues long. Germline V gene lookup returns CDR1 PRHDT and CDR2 FYEKMQ (reference sequence). This CDR3 reads CASSLSTQRLALEAEQYF. As DNA, the CDR3 is TGTGCCAGCAGCTTAAGCACGCAAAGATTAGCCCTCGAGGCGGAGCAGTACTTC. The entire variable domain, with the rest obtained from reference TRBV13 and TRBJ2-7, is as follows: AAGVIQSPRHLIKEKRETATLKCYPIPRHDTVYWYQQGPGQDPQFLISFYEKMQSDKGSIPDRFSAQQFSDYHSELNMSSLELGDSALYFCASSLSTQRLALEAEQYFGPGTRLTVT.

This clonotype has only a few counts. The chain couples TRBV20-1 to TRBJ2-6; D is uncertain. Per germline, CDR1 DFQATT and CDR2 SNEGSKA (reference sequence). The CDR3 has 14 amino acids. The V end lost 5 bases, the J end lost 2 bases, and 10 bases lay between the germline ends. The CDR3 DNA reads TGCAGTGCTGGCAGCTCGGCTGGGGCCAACGTCCTGACTTTC. Its translation: CSAGSSAGANVLTF.

The gene calls are TRBV3-1 and TRBJ2-7; no clear D. This CDR3 contains 15 residues. Germline CDR1 reads LGHDT; CDR2 reads YNNKEL (reference sequence). V lost 0 bases to trimming and J lost 7 bases, with 16 bases between them. The CDR3 sequence is CASSQDQQPYNEQYF. DNA of the CDR3: TGTGCCAGCAGCCAAGATCAACAGCCCTACAATGAGCAGTACTTC.

A few counts support this clonotype. The chain is built from TRBV6-2 or TRBV6-3 and TRBJ2-1; 9 bases line up with TRBD2. J was trimmed by 14 bases and V by 2 bases; bases with no gene match: 10. The CDR3 is made up of 14 amino acids. CDR1 is MNHEY, CDR2 SVGEGT, per germline. The CDR3 loop is CASSYAGGPGPKFF. The CDR3 region has the DNA TGTGCCAGCAGTTACGCGGGGGGGCCGGGCCCTAAGTTCTTC.

V and J are TRBV29-1 and TRBJ2-1; D may be TRBD2 (7 bases). The end of the DNA is better explained by TRBJ2-7, so the J call may be wrong. Germline loops: CDR1 SQVTM, CDR2 ANQGSEA. The CDR3 length is 10 residues. The CDR3 bases are TGCAGCGGCGGGGGCAATGAGCAGTACTTC. Translating it yields CSGGGNEQYF.

V usage is TRBV25-1 and J usage is TRBJ2-5; the match to TRBD1 covers 12 bases. Germline loops: CDR1 MGHDK, CDR2 SYGVNS. J was trimmed by 5 bases and V by 2 bases; bases with no gene match: 6. The CDR3 extends over 16 amino acids. The CDR3 region has the DNA TGTGCCAGCAGTGAAGGGGGGACAGGGGGCAGGGAGACCCAGTACTTC. Its protein is CASSEGGTGGRETQYF.

This clonotype was seen only a few times. CDR3 loop: CASSQDKGPGTGGYNEQFF. CDR3 in DNA: TGTGCCAGCAGCCAAGATAAGGGACCCGGGACAGGGGGCTACAATGAGCAGTTCTTC. The V and J genes are TRBV4-2 and TRBJ2-1; 11 bases fit TRBD1. Germline-derived CDR1 and CDR2 are LGHNA and YNFKEQ. V was clipped by 0 bases and J by 3 bases; unmatched bases: 10. The CDR3 contains 19 residues.

The J gene is TRBJ2-1, the V gene TRBV20-1; no definite D call. This CDR3 has 14 residues. Per the germline V gene, CDR1 is DFQATT and CDR2 is SNEGSKA (reference sequence). The V and J ends lost 1 base and 7 bases respectively, with 14 bases between them. The CDR3 DNA sequence: TGCAGTGCTAGAGGACCCGACGTGAAGAATGAGCAGTTCTTC. Translating gives CSARGPDVKNEQFF.

CDR3 amino acids: CSAISQGRKSTDTQYF. CDR3 bases: TGCAGTGCTATCTCCCAGGGAAGGAAGAGCACAGATACGCAGTATTTT. This chain uses TRBV20-1 with TRBJ2-3; tentative D call: TRBD1 (5 bases). The CDR3 runs 16 residues. CDR1 DFQATT and CDR2 SNEGSKA come from the germline V gene (reference sequence). Deletions cut 4 bases from V and 0 bases from J, with 17 bases between.

This clonotype was recorded a few times. V and J are TRBV3-1 and TRBJ2-1; D is possibly TRBD1 (5 bases). Trimming shortened V by 3 bases and J by 7 bases, and 10 bases separated the two germline ends. Germline CDR1 LGHDT, CDR2 YNNKEL (reference sequence). The CDR3 contains 13 residues. The CDR3 DNA follows: TGTGCCAGCAGCCATTGGCAGGGTAATGAGCAGTTCTTC. This sequence encodes CASSHWQGNEQFF.

The CDR3 spells CATSPSQETQYF. In DNA, the CDR3 is TGTGCCACCTCTCCCTCCCAAGAGACCCAGTACTTC. The chain has TRBV5-4 and TRBJ2-5; D remains unclear. The CDR3 is 12 residues long. Trimming took off 9 bases at V and 1 base at J, with 10 bases between the two ends. Germline V gene data show CDR1 as SGHNT and CDR2 as YYREEE (reference sequence).

This clonotype was detected only a few times. V gene TRBV6-1 combines with J gene TRBJ2-3; perhaps TRBD2 as D (5 bases). Trimming left V 7 bases short and J 0 bases short, with 8 bases between. This CDR3 comprises 13 residues. The germline CDR1 and CDR2 sequences are MNHNS and SASEGT. The CDR3 spells CASIAWSTDTQYF. For the CDR3, the DNA is TGTGCCAGCATAGCGTGGAGCACAGATACGCAGTATTTT.

In the case of this clonotype: Mismatch with germline at one junction end may stem from a read error. V and J are TRBV12-3 or TRBV12-4 and TRBJ2-3; D gene ambiguous. CDR3 length equals 14 residues. CDR3 coding DNA: TGTGCCAGCAGTTTAGCCCTGCACACAGATGCGCAGTATTTT. Translated: CASSLALHTDAQYF.

The chain has TRBV5-1 and TRBJ2-2; D is uncertain. Trimming cost V 0 bases and J 5 bases, with 14 bases left between them. Germline CDR1 SGHRS, CDR2 YFSETQ. This CDR3 has 16 residues. CDR3 loop: CASSLVVGIGTGELFF. The CDR3 coding sequence is TGCGCCAGCAGCTTGGTCGTCGGTATCGGAACCGGGGAGCTGTTTTTT.

This clonotype was observed at least ten times. The chain uses TRBV25-1 and TRBJ2-7; D might be TRBD2 (6 bases). This CDR3 contains 15 residues. In germline, CDR1 is MGHDK, CDR2 SYGVNS. Between the trimmed V and J ends, which lost 6 bases and 4 bases, there was a span of 19 bases. CDR3 amino acids: CASRSDSGTMYEQYF. The CDR3 DNA reads TGTGCCAGCAGGTCCGATAGCGGAACTATGTACGAGCAGTACTTC.

V usage is TRBV4-1 and J usage is TRBJ2-5; maybe TRBD1 (6 bases). Per germline, CDR1 MGHRA and CDR2 YSYEKL. V lost 4 bases and J lost 11, with 17 bases in between. This CDR3 is 13 amino acids long. This chain's CDR3 is CASSRNRVEEQYF. Here the CDR3 DNA reads TGCGCCAGCAGCCGAAACAGGGTAGAGGAGCAGTACTTC.

This clonotype appeared many times. This rearrangement joins TRBV27 to TRBJ2-5, with no clear D. V was shortened by 2 bases and J by 1 base, with 8 bases between the two germline ends. Looked up from germline, CDR1 is MNHEY and CDR2 is SMNVEV (reference sequence). The CDR3 covers 14 residues. The CDR3 spells CASSLGDRQETQYF. The CDR3 DNA sequence: TGTGCCAGCAGTTTAGGCGACCGCCAAGAGACCCAGTACTTC.

This clonotype occurred a few times. This sequence joins TRBV5-1 and TRBJ2-1; D is perhaps TRBD2 (6 bases). Trimming pared 2 bases from V and 6 bases from J, leaving 15 bases between. Germline CDR1 reads SGHRS; CDR2 reads YFSETQ. The CDR3 length is 15 residues. As DNA, the CDR3 is TGCGCCAGCAGCTTCTCCCGAGCGGGTGCCAATGAGCAGTTCTTC. Encoded protein: CASSFSRAGANEQFF.

This clonotype appeared a few times. The V and J genes are TRBV6-1 and TRBJ2-3, with 14 bases matching TRBD2. CDR1 MNHNS and CDR2 SASEGT come from the germline V gene. With V trimmed by 0 bases and J by 4 bases, 3 bases remained unmatched. This CDR3 contains 17 residues. CDR3 sequence reads: CASSEARLAGGPDTQYF. CDR3 coding DNA: TGTGCCAGCAGTGAAGCGAGACTAGCGGGGGGGCCAGATACGCAGTATTTT.